Listed below are T cell receptor beta chains from one sample, sequenced in a study of CD8+CD57+ T cells in acquired aplastic anemia. TCRdb ran MiXCR on the reads and lists one entry per CDR3 protein. The repertoire holds under 200,000 distinct CDR3 sequences, around 50% seen once, with approximately 3% in the top ten. Sequencing input: sorted CD4+, CD8+, or CD8+CD57+ T cells (not recorded which) from PBMCs. The source of these receptors is a human donor with aplastic anemia. Both conserved end residues are part of each CDR3. Fields, in order: CDR3 DNA, CDR3 protein, D gene, V gene, J gene, clone size. The D gene is left open where the match is weak. Only part of the rows carry a size: once, few, many, or a class if the clone is expanded.

DNA: TGTGCCAGCAGTGTTCGTCTAGCGGAGAGCTACGAGCAGTACTTC
CDR3: CASSVRLAESYEQYF
D: TRBD2
V: TRBV6-1
J: TRBJ2-7
size: many

DNA: TGTGCCACCGGGCCGGCGGGAAGCACAGATACGCAGTATTTT
CDR3: CATGPAGSTDTQYF
D: NA
V: TRBV24-1
J: TRBJ2-3
size: NA

DNA: TGTGCCAGCGGCAGGGGAGGAGGAGATACGCAGTATTTT
CDR3: CASGRGGGDTQYF
D: NA
V: TRBV7-3
J: TRBJ2-3
size: NA

DNA: TGTGCCAGCAGTAAAGAAGCCGGGACAGGGGTCGAGCAGTACTTC
CDR3: CASSKEAGTGVEQYF
D: TRBD1
V: TRBV7-8
J: TRBJ2-7
size: NA

DNA: TGTGCCAGCAGTTACTCGAGGCCGGGACAGGGGGCAGGAGAGCAGTACTTC
CDR3: CASSYSRPGQGAGEQYF
D: TRBD1
V: TRBV6-5
J: TRBJ2-7
size: many

DNA: TGTGCCAGCAGCGCTAAGGGCACAGATACGCAGTATTTT
CDR3: CASSAKGTDTQYF
D: NA
V: TRBV5-6
J: TRBJ2-3
size: NA

DNA: TGTGCTAGTGCCTCCGGTGGGTACGAGCAGTACTTC
CDR3: CASASGGYEQYF
D: NA
V: TRBV12-5
J: TRBJ2-7
size: few

DNA: TGTGCCAGCAGGAGAGAGGGCTACACTGAAGCTTTCTTT
CDR3: CASRREGYTEAFF
D: NA
V: TRBV25-1
J: TRBJ1-1
size: many

DNA: TGTGCCAGCAGCTTGGGCACGACAGGGATCCCTGGAAACACCATATATTTT
CDR3: CASSLGTTGIPGNTIYF
D: TRBD1
V: TRBV5-4
J: TRBJ1-3
size: many

DNA: TGTGCCAGCAGCTTAGATAGTTCGGGGGGTAGGTACGAGCAGTACTTC
CDR3: CASSLDSSGGRYEQYF
D: TRBD2
V: TRBV11-2
J: TRBJ2-7
size: NA

DNA: TGTGCCAGCAGCCCGGGACAGGGTGAAGAGACCCAGTACTTC
CDR3: CASSPGQGEETQYF
D: TRBD1
V: TRBV7-9
J: TRBJ2-5
size: many

DNA: TGTGCCACCAGCGGCCATGGGGGTGACTATGGCTACACCTTC
CDR3: CATSGHGGDYGYTF
D: NA
V: TRBV15
J: TRBJ1-2
size: NA

DNA: TGTGCCAGCGCCACCATCTACGAGCAGTACTTC
CDR3: CASATIYEQYF
D: NA
V: TRBV7-6
J: TRBJ2-7
size: NA

DNA: TGTGCCAGTAGTTGGGACAGCTATAGCAATCAGCCCCAGCATTTT
CDR3: CASSWDSYSNQPQHF
D: TRBD1
V: TRBV19
J: TRBJ1-5
size: NA

DNA: TGTGCCACCAGCAGAAGACCCCGGGACAGGGTCTCCGGGGAGCTGTTTTTT
CDR3: CATSRRPRDRVSGELFF
D: TRBD1
V: TRBV15
J: TRBJ2-2
size: once